The sequence of this T cell receptor beta chain was determined in a study of blood T cell repertoires in COVID-19. The CDR3 spans 15 residues. In germline, CDR1 is ENHRY, CDR2 SYGVKD. Trimming removed 10 bases from V and 2 bases from J; junction bases left unmatched: 8. TCRdb's copy holds only in-frame clones and misses some; the assay was immunoSEQ multiplex PCR. The data contain over 110,000 clones, about four fifths of them singletons. Sequences were obtained from peripheral blood. The clonotype was recovered from a man aged 70-80 years who had recovered from COVID-19. The V and J genes are TRBV10-3 and TRBJ2-1; 10 bases match TRBD2. CDR3: CANARSGRAYNEQFF. DNA of the CDR3: TGTGCCAACGCCAGAAGCGGGAGGGCCTACAATGAGCAGTTCTTC.